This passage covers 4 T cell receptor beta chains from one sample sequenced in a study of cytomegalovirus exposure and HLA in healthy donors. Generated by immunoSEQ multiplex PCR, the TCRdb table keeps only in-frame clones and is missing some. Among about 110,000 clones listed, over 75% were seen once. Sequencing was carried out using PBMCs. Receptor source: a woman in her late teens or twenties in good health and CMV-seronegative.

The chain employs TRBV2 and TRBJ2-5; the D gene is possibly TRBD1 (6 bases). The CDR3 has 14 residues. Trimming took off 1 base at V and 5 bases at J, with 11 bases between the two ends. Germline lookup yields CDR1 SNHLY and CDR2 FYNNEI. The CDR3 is CASSEGDTRETQYF. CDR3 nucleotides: TGTGCCAGCAGTGAAGGGGACACCCGGGAGACCCAGTACTTC.

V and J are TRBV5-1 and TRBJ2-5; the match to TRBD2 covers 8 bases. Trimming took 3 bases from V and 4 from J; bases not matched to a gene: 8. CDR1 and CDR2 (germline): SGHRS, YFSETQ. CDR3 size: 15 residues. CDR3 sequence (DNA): TGCGCCAGCAGCTCGTCGGGGGGGCGGGGAGAGACCCAGTACTTC. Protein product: CASSSSGGRGETQYF.

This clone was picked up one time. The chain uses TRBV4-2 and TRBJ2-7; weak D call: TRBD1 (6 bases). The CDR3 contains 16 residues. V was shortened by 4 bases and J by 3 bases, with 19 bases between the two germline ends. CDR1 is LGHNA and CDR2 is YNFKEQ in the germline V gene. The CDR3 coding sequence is TGTGCCAGCAGCCCAGAGAACGCGGACAGAAACTACGAGCAGTACTTC. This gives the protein CASSPENADRNYEQYF.

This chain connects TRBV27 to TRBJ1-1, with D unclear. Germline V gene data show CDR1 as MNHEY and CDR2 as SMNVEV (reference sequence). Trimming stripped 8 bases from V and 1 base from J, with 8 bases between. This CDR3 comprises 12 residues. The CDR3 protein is CASLTGNTEAFF. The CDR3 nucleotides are TGTGCCAGCCTTACGGGGAACACTGAAGCTTTCTTT.